The rows below give T cell receptor beta chains drawn from one sample of a study of beta chain features in type 1 diabetes. Assay used: immunoSEQ multiplex PCR; TCRdb lists only in-frame clones, some missing. The sample shows under 350,000 clones, roughly an eighth of them seen only once. The sample was naive CD4+ T cells from blood. Receptor source: a young man with type 1 diabetes. CDR3s leave out the opening cysteine and the closing phenylalanine or tryptophan.

V gene	J gene	CDR3 protein
TRBV10-2	TRBJ2-7	ASGGLAGYEQY
TRBV2	TRBJ2-4	ASSEDFLAGKNIQY
TRBV6-5	TRBJ2-7	ASTSDRAGSYEQY
TRBV7-9	TRBJ2-1	ASSNGFGRDEQF
TRBV11-1	TRBJ2-1	ASSPRYGFNEQF
TRBV18	TRBJ1-2	ASSQSGKRASGYT
TRBV27	TRBJ2-3	ASMSQPNTDTQY
TRBV11-2	TRBJ2-3	ASSLSGGRGSTDTQY
TRBV30	TRBJ2-7	AWSSTYEQY
TRBV20-1	TRBJ2-7	SATLAYEQY
TRBV7-9	TRBJ2-4	ASSLGYGPGSIQY
TRBV6-1	TRBJ1-5	ASSEGTTGIGPQH